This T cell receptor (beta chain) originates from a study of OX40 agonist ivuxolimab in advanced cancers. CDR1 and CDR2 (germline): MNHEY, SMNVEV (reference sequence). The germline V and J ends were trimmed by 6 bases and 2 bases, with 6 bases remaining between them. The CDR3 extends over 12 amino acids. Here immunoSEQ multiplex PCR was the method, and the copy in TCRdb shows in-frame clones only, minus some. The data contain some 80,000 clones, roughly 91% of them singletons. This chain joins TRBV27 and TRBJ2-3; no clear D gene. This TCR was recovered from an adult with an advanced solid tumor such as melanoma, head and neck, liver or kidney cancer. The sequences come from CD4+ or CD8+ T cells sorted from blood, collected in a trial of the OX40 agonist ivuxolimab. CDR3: CASRTLTDTQYF. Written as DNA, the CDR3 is TGTGCCAGCAGAACCCTCACAGATACGCAGTATTTT.